These T cell receptor beta chains were read from a single sample in a study of T cells in tumors after PD-1 blockade. Using immunoSEQ multiplex PCR, the repertoire was profiled, and TCRdb retains in-frame clones only, with some absent. There are 15,000 to 20,000 clones in the sample; 81% occur only once, and roughly 27% lies in the top ten. Sequences were derived from PBMCs, sampled after anti-PD-1 therapy. Source of these receptors: a human donor with advanced basal cell or squamous cell carcinoma (not recorded which). Both conserved end residues are part of each CDR3. The D gene is left open where the match is weak. The size field is filled for only some rows; it gives once, few, many or a size class.

CASSQGSLGRRGRSYEQYF,TGTGCCAGCAGCCAAGGTTCCTTGGGGAGAAGGGGGCGATCCTACGAGCAGTACTTC,TRBJ2-7,TRBD1,NA,TRBV14
CASTTGVRSDTQYF,TGCGCCAGCACAACAGGGGTAAGATCAGATACGCAGTATTTT,TRBJ2-3,TRBD1,NA,TRBV5-1
CASSVLQGTQYF,TGTGCCAGCAGCGTCCTCCAGGGTACGCAGTATTTT,TRBJ2-3,NA,few,TRBV9
CASSPPSGTYEQYF,TGTGCCAGCTCACCACCCAGCGGGACCTACGAGCAGTACTTC,TRBJ2-7,TRBD2,once,TRBV18
CASSPNGARGSNNEQFF,TGCGCCAGCAGCCCCAATGGGGCTAGAGGGTCCAACAATGAGCAGTTCTTC,TRBJ2-1,NA,medium-sized,TRBV4-1
CASGLGQGLNYEQYF,TGTGCTAGTGGCCTCGGACAGGGGCTAAACTACGAGCAGTACTTC,TRBJ2-7,TRBD1,NA,TRBV12-5
CASSTSGQSNQPQHF,TGTGCCAGCTCAACCAGTGGACAGAGCAATCAGCCCCAGCATTTT,TRBJ1-5,NA,NA,TRBV18
CAVLRTGEETQYF,TGTGCCGTACTTAGGACAGGGGAAGAGACCCAGTACTTC,TRBJ2-5,TRBD1,NA,TRBV7-9
CASSGRSSLNKNPYEQYF,TGTGCCAGTAGTGGTCGGTCTAGTCTGAACAAAAACCCCTACGAGCAGTACTTC,TRBJ2-7,NA,few,TRBV19
CASSDSTRSKFHQHF,TGCGCCAGCAGTGACTCCACCCGGAGTAAGTTTCACCAGCATTTT,TRBJ1-5,NA,few,TRBV10-2
CASSQDPRSNTEAFF,TGTGCCAGCAGCCAAGATCCTCGTAGTAACACTGAAGCTTTCTTT,TRBJ1-1,NA,NA,TRBV4-2
CASSQKREVGELFF,TGTGCCAGCAGCCAAAAGCGGGAAGTCGGGGAGCTGTTTTTT,TRBJ2-2,TRBD2,few,TRBV11-3
CATSSRSPGDQPQHF,TGTGCCACCAGCTCCCGTAGTCCGGGGGATCAGCCCCAGCATTTT,TRBJ1-5,NA,few,TRBV15
CASSLVEGQETQYF,TGTGCCAGCAGCTTAGTAGAGGGCCAAGAGACCCAGTACTTC,TRBJ2-5,NA,NA,TRBV11-1
CASSDSQAQYF,TGTGCCAGCAGTGATTCTCAGGCGCAGTATTTT,TRBJ2-3,NA,once,TRBV2
CASSTRDEQFF,TGTGCCAGCTCAACCCGGGATGAGCAGTTCTTC,TRBJ2-1,NA,NA,TRBV18
CASRRLAGKETQYF,TGTGCCAGCCGCCGACTAGCCGGCAAAGAGACCCAGTACTTC,TRBJ2-5,TRBD2,NA,TRBV5-4
CASSKGGGTEAFF,TGTGCCAGTTCTAAGGGGGGAGGGACTGAAGCTTTCTTT,TRBJ1-1,NA,NA,TRBV9
CASSAPGTATEAFF,TGTGCCAGCAGCGCGCCGGGGACAGCCACTGAAGCTTTCTTT,TRBJ1-1,TRBD1,NA,TRBV9
CASSEDPGTEAFF,TGTGCCAGCAGTGAAGATCCTGGAACTGAAGCTTTCTTT,TRBJ1-1,NA,NA,TRBV2
CASSLEVSYNEQFF,TGCGCCAGCAGCTTGGAAGTCAGTTACAATGAGCAGTTCTTC,TRBJ2-1,NA,NA,TRBV5-1
CASRPGQTRGKAFF,TGTGCCAGCAGACCCGGACAGACGAGGGGGAAAGCTTTCTTT,TRBJ1-1,NA,once,TRBV14
CAISETSGSSNEQFF,TGTGCCATCAGTGAGACTAGCGGGAGTTCCAATGAGCAGTTCTTC,TRBJ2-1,TRBD2,NA,TRBV10-3
CASSPPRAGGPTGELFF,TGTGCCAGCTCACCACCAAGGGCAGGGGGCCCAACCGGGGAGCTGTTTTTT,TRBJ2-2,TRBD1,NA,TRBV18
CASSADSMNTEAFF,TGTGCCAGCAGCGCGGATAGTATGAACACTGAAGCTTTCTTT,TRBJ1-1,NA,NA,TRBV6-6
CASTTSAGGNQPQHF,TGTGCCAGTACCACATCGGCAGGGGGGAATCAGCCCCAGCATTTT,TRBJ1-5,TRBD1,NA,TRBV19
CASSLLRDPSYEQYF,TGCGCCAGCAGCCTGTTAAGGGACCCCTCCTACGAGCAGTACTTC,TRBJ2-7,NA,NA,TRBV5-1
CASRDPGLGDTIYF,TGTGCCAGCAGGGACCCGGGCCTGGGGGACACCATATATTTT,TRBJ1-3,NA,NA,TRBV6-5
CASISLLGSSNQPQHF,TGTGCCAGTATAAGCCTATTGGGCAGTAGCAATCAGCCCCAGCATTTT,TRBJ1-5,NA,NA,TRBV19
CSARLSYGYTF,TGCAGTGCTAGGCTATCCTATGGCTACACCTTC,TRBJ1-2,NA,NA,TRBV20-1
CASSDLLRPGQGGRGEQFF,TGTGCCAGCAGCGACTTGCTGCGTCCGGGACAGGGGGGTCGGGGTGAGCAGTTCTTC,TRBJ2-1,TRBD1,once,TRBV7-9
CASSLGSGLAYEQYF,TGCGCCAGCAGCTTGGGGTCAGGTCTCGCCTACGAGCAGTACTTC,TRBJ2-7,NA,few,TRBV5-1
CASSEAGRSLQETQYF,TGTGCCAGCAGTGAAGCGGGCAGGAGCCTCCAAGAGACCCAGTACTTC,TRBJ2-5,NA,NA,TRBV6-1
CASRSQDRGLTGELFF,TGTGCCAGCAGGAGCCAGGACAGGGGGCTGACCGGGGAGCTGTTTTTT,TRBJ2-2,TRBD1,NA,TRBV28
CASSLDYLTGELFF,TGTGCCAGCAGTTTAGACTACTTGACCGGGGAGCTGTTTTTT,TRBJ2-2,NA,NA,TRBV28
CASSRTGNSGELFF,TGTGCCAGCAGCCGCACAGGGAATTCCGGGGAGCTGTTTTTT,TRBJ2-2,NA,NA,TRBV5-8
CASAEGGLNTGELFF,TGTGCCAGCGCGGAGGGGGGGCTCAACACCGGGGAGCTGTTTTTT,TRBJ2-2,NA,NA,TRBV25-1
CASSPPSGVILDTQYF,TGTGCCAGCTCACCACCGTCGGGAGTGATTCTTGATACGCAGTATTTT,TRBJ2-3,NA,NA,TRBV18
CASSPRGLRDEQFF,TGTGCCAGCAGCCCCCGGGGGTTGCGAGATGAGCAGTTCTTC,TRBJ2-1,NA,NA,TRBV3-1/TRBV3-2
CASSQGVGTSNYGYTF,TGTGCCAGCAGCCAAGGGGTGGGGACATCTAACTATGGCTACACCTTC,TRBJ1-2,NA,NA,TRBV4-2
CASRIGTSGRYEQYF,TGTGCCAGCAGGATCGGGACTAGCGGACGCTACGAGCAGTACTTC,TRBJ2-7,TRBD2,NA,TRBV6-5
CASTSTRSGTGLSYEQYF,TGTGCCAGCACCTCAACCAGATCCGGGACAGGGCTATCATACGAGCAGTACTTC,TRBJ2-7,TRBD1,NA,TRBV7-2
CASSLAGQRFTWTEAFF,TGCGCCAGCAGCTTGGCCGGACAACGCTTCACTTGGACTGAAGCTTTCTTT,TRBJ1-1,NA,NA,TRBV5-1
CASSYFRTDHYEQYF,TGTGCCAGCAGCTATTTTCGGACAGATCACTACGAGCAGTACTTC,TRBJ2-7,NA,NA,TRBV7-8
CASSQMGLGTDTQYF,TGCGCCAGCAGCCAAATGGGACTAGGTACAGATACGCAGTATTTT,TRBJ2-3,TRBD2,NA,TRBV5-1
CASSLGPANHQPQHF,TGTGCCAGCTCACTAGGGCCCGCAAACCATCAGCCCCAGCATTTT,TRBJ1-5,NA,NA,TRBV18
CASSLGTENTEAFF,TGTGCCAGCAGCTTGGGGACAGAGAACACTGAAGCTTTCTTT,TRBJ1-1,NA,once,TRBV5-4
CASQGSYNSPLHF,TGTGCCTCACAGGGTTCCTATAATTCACCCCTCCACTTT,TRBJ1-6,NA,NA,TRBV2
CATSRETGKKDEAFF,TGTGCCACCAGCAGAGAAACAGGGAAAAAGGATGAAGCTTTCTTT,TRBJ1-1,NA,NA,TRBV15
CASRLVGALYYGYTF,TGTGCCAGTAGGTTGGTGGGGGCATTATACTATGGCTACACCTTC,TRBJ1-2,NA,NA,TRBV19
CASSPSSGGGADTQYF,TGTGCCAGCTCACCGTCGAGCGGGGGAGGAGCAGATACGCAGTATTTT,TRBJ2-3,TRBD2,NA,TRBV18
CAISFNRDGNIQYF,TGTGCCATCAGTTTTAACAGGGACGGAAACATTCAGTACTTC,TRBJ2-4,NA,NA,TRBV10-3
CASMWDSYEQYF,TGTGCCAGCATGTGGGACTCCTACGAGCAGTACTTC,TRBJ2-7,NA,NA,TRBV6-5
CASSSPGQGLEKLFF,TGTGCCAGCAGTTCTCCGGGACAGGGATTGGAAAAACTGTTTTTT,TRBJ1-4,TRBD1,NA,TRBV28
CASRGGLSYEQYF,TGTGCCAGTAGGGGAGGCCTCTCCTACGAGCAGTACTTC,TRBJ2-7,NA,NA,TRBV19
CASRFFTGQPQHF,TGTGCCAGCAGATTTTTCACGGGTCAGCCCCAGCATTTT,TRBJ1-5,NA,NA,TRBV7-2
CASSSQGQGNEQYF,TGTGCCAGCAGTTCCCAGGGACAGGGGAACGAGCAGTACTTC,TRBJ2-7,TRBD1,few,TRBV28
CASSKGTGNEQYF,TGTGCCAGTAGTAAAGGGACAGGGAACGAGCAGTACTTC,TRBJ2-7,TRBD1,once,TRBV19
CASSPHSGRAGEQYF,TGTGCCAGCAGCCCACACAGCGGGAGGGCCGGTGAGCAGTACTTC,TRBJ2-7,TRBD2,NA,TRBV13